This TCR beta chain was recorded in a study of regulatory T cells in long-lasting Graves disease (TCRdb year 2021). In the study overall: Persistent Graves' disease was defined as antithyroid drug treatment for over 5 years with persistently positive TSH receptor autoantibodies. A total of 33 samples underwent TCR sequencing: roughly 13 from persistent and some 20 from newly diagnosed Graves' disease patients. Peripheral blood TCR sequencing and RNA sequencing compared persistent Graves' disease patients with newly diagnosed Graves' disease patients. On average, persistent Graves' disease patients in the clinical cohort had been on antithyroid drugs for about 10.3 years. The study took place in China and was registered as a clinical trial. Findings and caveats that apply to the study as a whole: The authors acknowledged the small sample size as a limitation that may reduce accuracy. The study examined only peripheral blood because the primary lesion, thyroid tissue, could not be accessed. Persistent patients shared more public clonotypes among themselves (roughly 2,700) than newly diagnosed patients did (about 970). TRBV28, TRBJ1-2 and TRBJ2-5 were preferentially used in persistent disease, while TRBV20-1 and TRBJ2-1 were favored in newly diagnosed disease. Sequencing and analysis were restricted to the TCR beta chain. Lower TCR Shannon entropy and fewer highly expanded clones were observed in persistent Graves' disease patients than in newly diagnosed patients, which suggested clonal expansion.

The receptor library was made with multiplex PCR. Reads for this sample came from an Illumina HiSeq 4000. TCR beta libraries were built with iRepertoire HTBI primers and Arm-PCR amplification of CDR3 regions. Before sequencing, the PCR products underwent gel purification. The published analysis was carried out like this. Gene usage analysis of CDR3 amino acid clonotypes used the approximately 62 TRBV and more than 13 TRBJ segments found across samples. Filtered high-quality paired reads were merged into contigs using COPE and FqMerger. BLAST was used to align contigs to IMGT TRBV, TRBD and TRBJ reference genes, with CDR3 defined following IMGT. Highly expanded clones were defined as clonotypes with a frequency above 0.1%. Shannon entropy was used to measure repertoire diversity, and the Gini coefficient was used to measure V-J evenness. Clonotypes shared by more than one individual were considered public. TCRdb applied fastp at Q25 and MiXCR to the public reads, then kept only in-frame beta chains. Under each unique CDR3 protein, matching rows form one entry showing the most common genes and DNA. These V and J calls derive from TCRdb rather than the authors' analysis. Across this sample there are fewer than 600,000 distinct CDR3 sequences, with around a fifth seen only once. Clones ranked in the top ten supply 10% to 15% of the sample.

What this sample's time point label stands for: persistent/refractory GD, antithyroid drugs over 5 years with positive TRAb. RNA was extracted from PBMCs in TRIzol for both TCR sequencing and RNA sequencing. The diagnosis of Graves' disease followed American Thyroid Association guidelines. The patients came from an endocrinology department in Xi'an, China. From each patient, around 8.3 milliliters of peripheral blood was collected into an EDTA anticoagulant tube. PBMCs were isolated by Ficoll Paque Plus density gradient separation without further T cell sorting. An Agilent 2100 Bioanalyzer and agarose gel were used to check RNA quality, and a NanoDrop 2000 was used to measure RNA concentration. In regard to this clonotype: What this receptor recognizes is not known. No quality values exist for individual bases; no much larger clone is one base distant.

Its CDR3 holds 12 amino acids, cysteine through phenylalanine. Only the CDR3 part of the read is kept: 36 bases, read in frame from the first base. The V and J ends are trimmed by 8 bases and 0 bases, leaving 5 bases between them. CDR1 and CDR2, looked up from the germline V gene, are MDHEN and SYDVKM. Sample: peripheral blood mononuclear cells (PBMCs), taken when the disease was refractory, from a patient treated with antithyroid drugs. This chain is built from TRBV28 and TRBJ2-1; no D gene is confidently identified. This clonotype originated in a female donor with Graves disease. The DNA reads TGTGCCAGCCAGCCCTCCTACAATGAGCAGTTCTTC. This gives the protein CASQPSYNEQFF.